A selection of T cell receptor beta chains follows, all from one sample in a study of radiotherapy plus CTLA-4 blockade in lung cancer. TCRdb keeps only in-frame clones here, not all; method: immunoSEQ multiplex PCR. This table holds 90,000 to 100,000 clones, around 74% found once. The specimen was peripheral blood, collected from a patient treated with radiotherapy plus ipilimumab. Receptors were obtained from a human donor with non-small cell lung cancer who had a partial response to radiotherapy plus ipilimumab. Some clones in this sample may be carry-over from other donors' samples. The CDR3 runs from the conserved cysteine through the conserved F or W. Fields, in order: CDR3 protein, CDR3 DNA, V gene, D gene, J gene, clone size. A D gene is named only where the DNA matches it firmly. Expanded clones get a size class; other rows say once, few or many, or leave the size out.

CDR3 protein: CASSGGTGSNQPQHF
CDR3 DNA: TGTGCCAGCAGTGGGGGGACGGGGAGCAATCAGCCCCAGCATTTT
V gene: TRBV6-5
D gene: NA
J gene: TRBJ1-5
clone size: few

CDR3 protein: CASSIAGRGQETQYF
CDR3 DNA: TGTGCCAGTAGTATAGCTGGAAGGGGCCAAGAGACCCAGTACTTC
V gene: TRBV19
D gene: NA
J gene: TRBJ2-5
clone size: few

CDR3 protein: CASSVGSGATYEQYF
CDR3 DNA: TGTGCCAGCAGCGTAGGTAGCGGGGCAACCTACGAGCAGTACTTC
V gene: TRBV9
D gene: TRBD2
J gene: TRBJ2-7
clone size: few

CDR3 protein: CASSRTGGYEQYF
CDR3 DNA: TGTGCCAGCAGCAGGACAGGGGGCTACGAGCAGTACTTC
V gene: TRBV9
D gene: TRBD1
J gene: TRBJ2-7
clone size: NA

CDR3 protein: CASSARQGSNTEAFF
CDR3 DNA: TGCGCCAGCAGCGCGAGACAGGGCTCGAACACTGAAGCTTTCTTT
V gene: TRBV5-1
D gene: TRBD1
J gene: TRBJ1-1
clone size: NA

CDR3 protein: CASSEVPTVPYEQYF
CDR3 DNA: TGTGCCAGCAGTGAAGTTCCTACAGTCCCCTACGAGCAGTACTTC
V gene: TRBV6-1
D gene: NA
J gene: TRBJ2-7
clone size: NA

CDR3 protein: CASRPSGVRRLNYGYTF
CDR3 DNA: TGTGCCAGCAGACCAAGCGGGGTACGGAGGTTGAACTATGGCTACACCTTC
V gene: TRBV28
D gene: NA
J gene: TRBJ1-2
clone size: NA

CDR3 protein: CASSLNGQGTQPQHF
CDR3 DNA: TGTGCCAGCAGTTTAAATGGACAGGGCACTCAGCCCCAGCATTTT
V gene: TRBV27
D gene: TRBD1
J gene: TRBJ1-5
clone size: few

CDR3 protein: CASSLAGRSGELFF
CDR3 DNA: TGCGCCAGCAGCCTAGCGGGGCGTAGCGGGGAGCTGTTTTTT
V gene: TRBV4-1
D gene: TRBD2
J gene: TRBJ2-2
clone size: NA

CDR3 protein: CASSGGTSINEQFF
CDR3 DNA: TGTGCCAGCAGCGGCGGGACTAGCATCAATGAGCAGTTCTTC
V gene: TRBV9
D gene: TRBD2
J gene: TRBJ2-1
clone size: few

CDR3 protein: CASSEEGVGGNTIYF
CDR3 DNA: TGTGCCAGCAGTGAAGAAGGGGTCGGTGGAAACACCATATATTTT
V gene: TRBV2
D gene: NA
J gene: TRBJ1-3
clone size: NA

CDR3 protein: CASSLGVMNTEAFF
CDR3 DNA: TGCGCCAGCAGCCTGGGAGTCATGAACACTGAAGCTTTCTTT
V gene: TRBV5-1
D gene: NA
J gene: TRBJ1-1
clone size: few

CDR3 protein: CASSIRPPGHNEKLFF
CDR3 DNA: TGTGCCAGTAGTATCAGACCACCTGGGCATAATGAAAAACTGTTTTTT
V gene: TRBV19
D gene: NA
J gene: TRBJ1-4
clone size: few